These T cell receptor beta chains were read from a single sample in a study of blood T cell repertoires in COVID-19. Sequencing used immunoSEQ multiplex PCR; TCRdb keeps in-frame clones, though not all of them. The repertoire holds about 130,000 clones, more than 70% seen once, with about 5.7% in the top ten. What was sequenced was peripheral blood. These receptors originate from a human donor in a cohort sampled during active COVID-19. Both conserved end residues are part of each CDR3. Each record gives: V gene, J gene, D gene, clone size, CDR3 DNA, CDR3 protein. A D gene is named only where the DNA matches it firmly. Size values are once, few and many counts, or a class for expanded clones, and some rows have none.

>TRBV5-6|TRBJ2-1|-|-
TGTGCCAGCAGCCTAACAGGCGGCAATGAGCAGTTCTTC
CASSLTGGNEQFF
>TRBV19|TRBJ1-1|-|-
TGTGCCAGTGGGGGGGGAATGAACACTGAAGCTTTCTTT
CASGGGMNTEAFF
>TRBV7-8|TRBJ2-7|TRBD1|-
TGTGCCAGCAGCTTAGGACAGGGGGCCGAGCAGTACTTC
CASSLGQGAEQYF
>TRBV11-2|TRBJ2-7|TRBD1|-
TGTGCCAGCAGCAACGACAGGGGGTGGCCCTACGAGCAGTACTTC
CASSNDRGWPYEQYF
>TRBV10-1|TRBJ2-1|TRBD2|once
TGCGCCAGCAGTGATGTTGGGGTAGCGGGAGGGAATGAGCAGTTCTTC
CASSDVGVAGGNEQFF
>TRBV3-1/TRBV3-2|TRBJ1-6|-|-
TGTGCCAGCAGCCAAGCCCCCGAGTCACCCCTCCACTTT
CASSQAPESPLHF
>TRBV10-3|TRBJ2-5|TRBD2|-
TGTGCCATCGGGGCCACTAGCGGTCTACAAGAGACCCAGTACTTC
CAIGATSGLQETQYF
>TRBV11-2|TRBJ2-5|-|-
TGTGCCAGCAGTCAGCAAGAGACCCAGTACTTC
CASSQQETQYF
>TRBV29-1|TRBJ2-1|TRBD2|-
TGCAGCGTTGAGAGGACTAGCGTTATAGACAATGAGCAGTTCTTC
CSVERTSVIDNEQFF
>TRBV5-5|TRBJ1-1|TRBD1|-
TGTGCCAGCAGCTTGACAGGGGGTGAAGCTTTCTTT
CASSLTGGEAFF
>TRBV5-1|TRBJ2-1|TRBD2|-
TGCGCCAGCAGGGGACTAGCGGCATACAATGAGCAGTTCTTC
CASRGLAAYNEQFF
>TRBV7-9|TRBJ2-5|-|once
TGTGCCAGCAGCTTAGGAGGTCCGGGGGAGACCCAGTACTTC
CASSLGGPGETQYF
>TRBV6-6|TRBJ2-7|-|-
TGTGCCCCTTCCAAACGAGGGCTCTACGAGCAGTACTTC
CAPSKRGLYEQYF
>TRBV19|TRBJ1-5|TRBD1|-
TGTGCCAGTAGCCCACAGGGGGCGCGTAATCAGCCCCAGCATTTT
CASSPQGARNQPQHF
>TRBV19|TRBJ2-7|TRBD2|once
TGTGCCAGTAGTATCCGGGCGGGAGTTCGCTACGAGCAGTACTTC
CASSIRAGVRYEQYF
>TRBV9|TRBJ2-1|-|-
TGTGCCAGCAGCGTAGATAGTGGCTCCTACAATGAGCAGTTCTTC
CASSVDSGSYNEQFF
>TRBV6-4|TRBJ2-1|-|-
TGTGCCAGCAGTCCCTCCCCCAATAGCCATGAGCAGTTCTTC
CASSPSPNSHEQFF
>TRBV5-1|TRBJ2-4|TRBD1|-
TGCGCCAGCAGCATTAGGACAGGAGAAGGCATTCAGTACTTC
CASSIRTGEGIQYF
>TRBV7-9|TRBJ2-1|TRBD2|-
TGTGCCAGCAGCTTATTAGCGGGAGGGCCGAGGAATGAGCAGTTCTTC
CASSLLAGGPRNEQFF
>TRBV9|TRBJ2-7|TRBD2|many
TGTGCCAGCAGCGGTAGCGGGAGGAACAACGAGCAGTACTTC
CASSGSGRNNEQYF
>TRBV27|TRBJ2-1|-|-
TGTGCCAGCACGACGGGATTCGACAATGAGCAGTTCTTC
CASTTGFDNEQFF
>TRBV30|TRBJ1-5|TRBD1|few
TGTGCCGGAAAGACAGGGGATAAGCAGCCCCAGCATTTT
CAGKTGDKQPQHF
>TRBV5-1|TRBJ1-2|-|-
TGCGCCAGCAGCTCAGGACTGGGTACCCATGGCTACACCTTC
CASSSGLGTHGYTF